The 12 T cell receptor beta chains in this list originate from one sample, sequenced in a study of cytomegalovirus exposure and HLA in healthy donors. PCR involved 60 Vbeta and 13 Jbeta primers. Produced via immunoSEQ multiplex PCR; TCRdb's table is partial and in-frame only. The sample includes 55,000 to 80,000 clones, approximately 74% of them seen just once. The material sequenced was PBMCs. The source is a woman younger than 45 in good health and CMV-seropositive.

The gene calls are TRBV7-2 and TRBJ2-3; D possibly corresponds to TRBD2 (5 bases). Between the trimmed V and J ends, which lost 4 bases and 8 bases, there was a span of 13 bases. This CDR3 has 13 residues. In germline, CDR1 is SGHTA, CDR2 FQGNSA. This CDR3 reads CASSSSGAVTQYF. CDR3 DNA: TGTGCCAGCAGCTCGAGCGGCGCCGTTACGCAGTATTTT.

This chain links TRBV7-9 with TRBJ2-3; TRBD2 matches 7 bases. V dropped 5 bases and J dropped 3; count of bases not matched to a gene: 8. Looked up from germline, CDR1 is SEHNR and CDR2 is FQNEAQ (reference sequence). This CDR3 region has 15 residues. The DNA for the CDR3 is TGTGCCAGCAGCCTTCGTACCGGGGGGACAGATACGCAGTATTTT. Translating gives CASSLRTGGTDTQYF.

The V and J genes are TRBV2 and TRBJ1-5; D not resolved. The CDR3 is 12 amino acids. The germline V gene encodes CDR1 SNHLY and CDR2 FYNNEI. Trimming removed 3 bases at V and 6 bases at J, with 6 bases between. The CDR3 loop is CASSESSQPQHF. The CDR3 nucleotides are TGTGCCAGCAGTGAGTCCAGTCAGCCCCAGCATTTT.

The V call is TRBV19, the J call TRBJ1-1, with 7 bases that match TRBD1. Germline-derived CDR1 and CDR2 are LNHDA and SQIVND (reference sequence). The CDR3 loop spans 14 amino acids. Trimming removed 6 bases from V and 3 bases from J; junction bases left unmatched: 7. The CDR3, as DNA: TGTGCCAGTAGCCGAACAGGGGTGGACACTGAAGCTTTCTTT. Its translation: CASSRTGVDTEAFF.

The genes are TRBV5-1 and TRBJ2-7; D is perhaps TRBD1 (5 bases). The CDR3 is made up of 16 amino acids. CDR1 SGHRS and CDR2 YFSETQ come from the germline V gene. Trimming shortened V by 4 bases and J by 6 bases, and 23 bases separated the two germline ends. The CDR3 region has the DNA TGCGCCAGCAGCCCCCTGGGGCAGACAACACTCCGCGAGCAGTACTTC. Encoded protein: CASSPLGQTTLREQYF.

The rearrangement joins TRBV10-3 to TRBJ2-7; D not certain. The CDR3 runs 11 residues. Germline assignment: CDR1 ENHRY and CDR2 SYGVKD. Trimming cost V 9 bases and J 3 bases, with 9 bases left between them. DNA for the CDR3: TGTGCCATAAGAGAGCGCTACGAGCAGTACTTC. Translated: CAIRERYEQYF.

V and J are TRBV4-1 and TRBJ2-3; 7 bases are shared with TRBD2. With V trimmed by 0 bases and J by 7 bases, 7 bases remained unmatched. Germline loops: CDR1 MGHRA, CDR2 YSYEKL. This CDR3 has 15 amino acids. The CDR3 spells CASSQELGGSHTQYF. CDR3 nucleotide sequence: TGCGCCAGCAGCCAAGAGTTGGGAGGGTCACATACGCAGTATTTT.

The chain has TRBV11-2 and TRBJ2-6; D is unclear. Germline V gene sequence: CDR1 SGHAT, CDR2 FQNNGV. This CDR3 contains 15 residues. Trimming took 4 bases from V and 0 from J, leaving 7 bases between them. The CDR3: CASSWSNSGANVLTF. DNA of the CDR3: TGTGCCAGCAGCTGGTCTAACTCTGGGGCCAACGTCCTGACTTTC.

This sequence joins TRBV6-5 and TRBJ1-1; D is perhaps TRBD1 (5 bases). The ends were cut back, 5 bases at V and 5 bases at J, with 12 bases in the middle. CDR3 length: 13 residues. Germline-derived CDR1 and CDR2 are MNHEY and SVGAGI. The CDR3 loop reads CASSPVKGTEAFF. Written as DNA, the CDR3 is TGTGCCAGCAGTCCTGTAAAGGGGACTGAAGCTTTCTTT.

The rearrangement uses TRBV30 and TRBJ2-3; 7 nucleotides agree with TRBD2. Trimming cost V 0 bases and J 0 bases; bases outside gene matches: 3. The CDR3 runs to 15 residues. Per germline, CDR1 GTSNPN and CDR2 SVGIG (reference sequence). Here the CDR3 DNA reads TGTGCCTGGAGTGTAGCGGGGCCTAGCACAGATACGCAGTATTTT. Translation gives CAWSVAGPSTDTQYF.

The gene calls are TRBV6-5 and TRBJ2-5; TRBD1 matches 8 bases. The CDR3 spans 14 residues. J was trimmed by 4 bases and V by 5 bases; bases with no gene match: 6. CDR1 MNHEY and CDR2 SVGAGI come from the germline V gene. CDR3 protein: CASSSRGLRETQYF. Here the CDR3 DNA reads TGTGCCAGCAGTAGCAGGGGGCTGAGAGAGACCCAGTACTTC.

The rearrangement uses TRBV5-4 and TRBJ1-4, with TRBD1 matching over 7 bases. Per the germline V gene, CDR1 is SGHNT and CDR2 is YYREEE (reference sequence). This CDR3 has 14 residues. V trimming: 6 bases; J trimming: 3 bases; junction bases outside the gene matches: 5. The DNA for the CDR3 is TGTGCCAGCACCTTCGGACAGGCTAATGAAAAACTGTTTTTT. It specifies CASTFGQANEKLFF. The full variable domain, rest sourced from reference TRBV5-4 and TRBJ1-4, is ETGVTQSPTHLIKTRGQQVTLRCSSQSGHNTVSWYQQALGQGPQFIFQYYREEENGRGNFPPRFSGLQFPNYSSELNVNALELDDSALYLCASTFGQANEKLFFGSGTQLSVL.